This T cell receptor (beta chain) comes out of a study of cytomegalovirus exposure and HLA in healthy donors. Primers for the PCR totalled 60 Vbeta and 13 Jbeta. Generated by immunoSEQ multiplex PCR, the TCRdb table keeps only in-frame clones and is missing some. The listing contains 100,000 to 150,000 clones. V was cut by 8 bases and J by 4 bases, with 6 bases left in between. Germline assignment: CDR1 LNHNV and CDR2 YYDKDF (reference sequence). The CDR3 runs 11 residues. The source of this sequence is a man younger than 35 in good health and CMV-seronegative. Sequenced: PBMCs. The chain carries TRBV15 and TRBJ1-5; D gene unclear. Written as DNA, the CDR3 is TGTGCCACCGGGGAGAATCAGCCCCAGCATTTT. It is translated as CATGENQPQHF.